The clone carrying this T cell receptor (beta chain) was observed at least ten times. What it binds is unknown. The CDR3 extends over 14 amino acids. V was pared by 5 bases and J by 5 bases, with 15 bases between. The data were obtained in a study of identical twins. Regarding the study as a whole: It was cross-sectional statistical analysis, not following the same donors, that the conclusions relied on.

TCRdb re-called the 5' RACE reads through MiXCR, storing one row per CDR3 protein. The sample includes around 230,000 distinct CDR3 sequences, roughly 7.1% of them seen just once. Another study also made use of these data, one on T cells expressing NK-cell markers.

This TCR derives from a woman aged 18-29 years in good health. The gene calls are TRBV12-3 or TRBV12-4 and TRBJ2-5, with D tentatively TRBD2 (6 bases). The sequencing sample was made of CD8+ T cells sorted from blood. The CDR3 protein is CASSPLRREETQYF. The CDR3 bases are TGTGCCAGCAGTCCCCTACGGAGGGAGGAGACCCAGTACTTC.